This record looks at one T cell receptor beta chain sequence and its context. Antigen: not known. The TCR beta CDR3 regions underwent amplification using RNA transcripts as the source. The HTBI primer set was used in a first-round RT-PCR of the TCR CDR3. TCRdb re-derived calls from the multiplex PCR reads in MiXCR, one entry per CDR3 protein. The sample records around 250,000 distinct CDR3 sequences, around 25% being singletons. The sample originates from a study of T cells in Graves' hyperthyroidism and ophthalmopathy. Whole-study findings and limits: Blood also held most thyroid clonotypes expanded beyond 0.001.

Diagnoses rested on clinical symptoms, serum thyroxine and TRAb, thyroid ultrasound and orbital computed tomography. Each 10 ml fresh peripheral blood draw supplied the PBMCs. The CDR3 runs 11 residues. CDR1 is MNHNS, CDR2 SASEGT, per germline. Trimming left V 8 bases short and J 2 bases short, with 6 bases between. The V call is TRBV6-1, the J call TRBJ1-2; no definite D call. Sequenced input: blood. This clonotype was sampled from a woman aged 40 to 50 with Graves' ophthalmopathy. DNA for the CDR3: TGTGCCAGCCAGGTAAACTATGGCTACACCTTC. This codes for CASQVNYGYTF.